This is a list of T cell receptor beta chains from one sample in a study of early T cells in non-severe SARS-CoV-2 infection. TCRdb redid the calling of the 5' RACE reads with MiXCR, one entry per CDR3 protein. The table records about 100,000 distinct CDR3 sequences, 13% of them present only once. The sequenced sample consisted of whole blood. The source is an adult who was a healthcare worker with PCR-confirmed SARS-CoV-2 infection or an uninfected control (not recorded which). CDR3s include the opening cysteine and the closing phenylalanine or tryptophan. Each record gives: CDR3 DNA, CDR3 protein, J gene, V gene, clone size, D gene. The D gene is left open where the match is weak. Clone size, where shown, is once, few, many, or a class for clones that have expanded.

cdr3_nt: TGTGCCAGCAGTCCAACAGGACAGGGTTACGGCTACACCTTC; cdr3_aa: CASSPTGQGYGYTF; j_call: TRBJ1-2; v_call: TRBV28; clone_size: many; d_call: TRBD1
cdr3_nt: TGTGCCAGCAGTTTAAGGGGGTTAGGTCAGCCCCAGCATTTT; cdr3_aa: CASSLRGLGQPQHF; j_call: TRBJ1-5; v_call: TRBV12-3/TRBV12-4; clone_size: once; d_call: .
cdr3_nt: TGCAGTGCTAGAGCCCTAACGGGTTCTAGCGGGATTGAGCAGTACTTC; cdr3_aa: CSARALTGSSGIEQYF; j_call: TRBJ2-7; v_call: TRBV20-1; clone_size: many; d_call: TRBD2
cdr3_nt: TGTGCCAGCAGCGGACCGGGACTAGCGGGAAGTTTCCATGAGCAGTTCTTC; cdr3_aa: CASSGPGLAGSFHEQFF; j_call: TRBJ2-1; v_call: TRBV7-9; clone_size: once; d_call: TRBD2
cdr3_nt: TGTGCCAGCAGCTTAAACGCGCTCTCTAGCGGGATGTTCTTC; cdr3_aa: CASSLNALSSGMFF; j_call: TRBJ2-1; v_call: TRBV7-7; clone_size: many; d_call: TRBD2
cdr3_nt: TGTGCCAGCAGCTTAGGCAACAGGGAAGGGGATGAAGCTTTCTTT; cdr3_aa: CASSLGNREGDEAFF; j_call: TRBJ1-1; v_call: TRBV11-3; clone_size: .; d_call: .
cdr3_nt: TGTGCCAGCAGGGCAGCGGGAGGGCGTTCCTACGAGCAGTACTTC; cdr3_aa: CASRAAGGRSYEQYF; j_call: TRBJ2-7; v_call: TRBV28; clone_size: many; d_call: TRBD2
cdr3_nt: TGTGCCAGCAGTAACGGGGCCCTGCATGAAAAACTGTTTTTT; cdr3_aa: CASSNGALHEKLFF; j_call: TRBJ1-4; v_call: TRBV2; clone_size: many; d_call: .
cdr3_nt: TGTGCCAGCAGCCAATCCGGGGATCAGCCCCAGCATTTT; cdr3_aa: CASSQSGDQPQHF; j_call: TRBJ1-5; v_call: TRBV7-9; clone_size: .; d_call: .
cdr3_nt: TGTGCCAGCAGCCAGCGCGAAAAACTGTTTTTT; cdr3_aa: CASSQREKLFF; j_call: TRBJ1-4; v_call: TRBV3-1; clone_size: .; d_call: .
cdr3_nt: TGTGCCAGCAGTGAAGCGCGGGGGGCAGGTCGGGCGACTTTCTTT; cdr3_aa: CASSEARGAGRATFF; j_call: TRBJ1-1; v_call: TRBV2; clone_size: .; d_call: .
cdr3_nt: TGTGCCAGCTCACCACCGACACAGGGCTCAGATACGCAGTATTTT; cdr3_aa: CASSPPTQGSDTQYF; j_call: TRBJ2-3; v_call: TRBV18; clone_size: many; d_call: .
cdr3_nt: TGCGCCAGCAGCTTGTGGCTAGCGGCCTACAATGAGCAGTTCTTC; cdr3_aa: CASSLWLAAYNEQFF; j_call: TRBJ2-1; v_call: TRBV5-1; clone_size: few; d_call: TRBD2
cdr3_nt: TGCGCCTGTGGGACGGGACCCCAAAGCAATGAGCAGTTCTTC; cdr3_aa: CACGTGPQSNEQFF; j_call: TRBJ2-1; v_call: TRBV5-1; clone_size: few; d_call: .
cdr3_nt: TGTGCCAGCAGCTTGAAACGGGCAGCCCTACAAGGAGATACGCAGTATTTT; cdr3_aa: CASSLKRAALQGDTQYF; j_call: TRBJ2-3; v_call: TRBV5-8; clone_size: many; d_call: .
cdr3_nt: TGTGCCAGCAGTTTATCACAGCCCCTCACAGATACGCAGTATTTT; cdr3_aa: CASSLSQPLTDTQYF; j_call: TRBJ2-3; v_call: TRBV28; clone_size: .; d_call: .
cdr3_nt: TGTGCCAGCAGTCCCGCGGGGCACTACAATGAGCAGTTCTTC; cdr3_aa: CASSPAGHYNEQFF; j_call: TRBJ2-1; v_call: TRBV28; clone_size: many; d_call: .
cdr3_nt: TGTGCCAGCAGTTTTCGGGACAGGGGGCGAGATACGCAGTATTTT; cdr3_aa: CASSFRDRGRDTQYF; j_call: TRBJ2-3; v_call: TRBV28; clone_size: many; d_call: TRBD1
cdr3_nt: TGTGCCAGCAGCCAGGACAGCCGGGGGCAGCCCCAGCATTTT; cdr3_aa: CASSQDSRGQPQHF; j_call: TRBJ1-5; v_call: TRBV28; clone_size: .; d_call: .
cdr3_nt: TGCAGCGTTGAAGGACGGAGCACAGATACGCAGTATTTT; cdr3_aa: CSVEGRSTDTQYF; j_call: TRBJ2-3; v_call: TRBV29-1; clone_size: .; d_call: .
cdr3_nt: TGCGCCAGCAGCCAACGAATGAGGGACAGGAAGTTCTTC; cdr3_aa: CASSQRMRDRKFF; j_call: TRBJ2-1; v_call: TRBV4-3; clone_size: .; d_call: TRBD1
cdr3_nt: TGTGCCATCCGCAGGGACAATGAGCAGTTCTTC; cdr3_aa: CAIRRDNEQFF; j_call: TRBJ2-1; v_call: TRBV10-3; clone_size: .; d_call: .
cdr3_nt: TGCGCCAGCAGCCCACCGGGACCAAGCACAGATACGCAGTATTTT; cdr3_aa: CASSPPGPSTDTQYF; j_call: TRBJ2-3; v_call: TRBV5-1; clone_size: .; d_call: .